The 19 T cell receptor beta chains below come from one sample, sequenced in a study of beta chain features in type 1 diabetes (dated by TCRdb to 2017 to 2018). To prepare the library, the immunoSEQ multiplex PCR assay was applied. The High Capacity cDNA Reverse Transcription Kit was used to reverse transcribe all of the isolated RNA, meaning that expressed TCRB transcripts were what got sequenced. The table comes from immuneACCESS by way of TCRdb, which keeps in-frame sequences with V and J called. Part of the clones is missing from these tables; in studies checked, under half for an unresolved V gene and the rest for unknown reasons. The sample includes 250,000 to 400,000 clones, with around 15% observed a single time. About 6.6% of the sample is held by the ten biggest clonotypes. Source material: central memory CD4+ T cells from blood. These receptors all come from a man in his thirties or forties in good health.

With respect to this clone: At the DNA level, this CDR3 is encoded by other sequences in the same sample as well. This chain uses TRBV29-1 with TRBJ1-2, with D perhaps matching TRBD1 (6 bases). The V gene lost 4 bases and the J gene lost 2 bases, with 8 bases spanning the gap. CDR1 and CDR2 (germline): SQVTM, ANQGSEA. The CDR3 consists of 12 residues. This CDR3 reads CSVATGNYGYTF. In nucleotides, the CDR3 is TGCAGCGTTGCCACAGGGAACTATGGCTACACCTTC.

This clone turned up a few times. The chain couples TRBV11-3 to TRBJ2-5; 12 bases align to TRBD2. The CDR3 loop spans 15 amino acids. Germline-derived CDR1 and CDR2 are SGHNT and YENEEA. The ends lost 4 bases at V and 4 bases at J; junction bases unmatched: 4. The CDR3 DNA reads as TGTGCCAGCAGCTCAAGACTAGCGGGAGCAGAGACCCAGTACTTC. Protein sequence: CASSSRLAGAETQYF.

The chain recombines TRBV7-6 with TRBJ2-5; perhaps D is TRBD1 or TRBD2 (5 bases each). The CDR3 is 16 residues long. Germline values: CDR1 SGHVS, CDR2 FNYEAQ. The V gene lost 1 base and the J gene lost 5 bases, with 17 bases spanning the gap. The CDR3 reads CASSLGHTRGGETQYF. CDR3 bases: TGTGCCAGCAGCTTAGGCCATACGAGGGGCGGTGAGACCCAGTACTTC.

The V gene is TRBV9, the J gene TRBJ2-7; TRBD1 is a possible D gene (5 bases). The V gene lost 4 bases and the J gene lost 2 bases, with 16 bases spanning the gap. Germline CDR1 is SGDLS and CDR2 is YYNGEE. The CDR3 loop spans 15 amino acids. The CDR3 DNA reads as TGTGCCAGCAGCAAATCAGGGATCCTGGCCTACGAGCAGTACTTC. Translated: CASSKSGILAYEQYF.

This clone was detected only a few times. The chain carries TRBV7-2 and TRBJ2-6; D not certain. V dropped 5 bases and J dropped 0 bases, with 5 bases sitting between them. The CDR3 is 14 residues long. Germline loops: CDR1 SGHTA, CDR2 FQGNSA. CDR3 bases: TGTGCCAGCAGCCGCCGCTCTGGGGCCAACGTCCTGACTTTC. This translates into CASSRRSGANVLTF. The full variable domain, its missing parts supplied by reference TRBV7-2 and TRBJ2-6, is GAGVSQSPSNKVTEKGKDVELRCDPISGHTALYWYRQSLGQGLEFLIYFQGNSAPDKSGLPSDRFSAERTGGSVSTLTIQRTQQEDSAVYLCASSRRSGANVLTFGAGSRLTVL.

The V gene is TRBV5-6, the J gene TRBJ2-7, with no clear D. The CDR3 totals 12 residues. V lost 4 bases, J lost 0 bases, and 5 bases lay in between. Germline lookup yields CDR1 SGHDT and CDR2 YYEEEE. As DNA, the CDR3 is TGTGCCAGCAGCCGGGCCTCCTACGAGCAGTACGTC. The encoded protein is CASSRASYEQYV.

Details on this clone: One junction end disagrees with the germline gene, perhaps due to a read error. The sample has other DNA sequences that encode this CDR3 too. The chain joins TRBV2 to TRBJ1-1; D unclear. The CDR3 is made up of 14 amino acids. The germline CDR1 and CDR2 sequences are SNHLY and FYNNEI. The CDR3 loop is CASSSFGYNTEAFF. CDR3 sequence (DNA): TGCGCCAGCAGTTCCTTCGGGTATAACACTGAAGCTTTCTTT.

The rearrangement links TRBV2 to TRBJ2-1; unclear D gene. Between the trimmed V and J ends, which lost 3 bases and 4 bases, there was a span of 13 bases. CDR1 and CDR2 (germline): SNHLY, FYNNEI. The CDR3 consists of 15 residues. For the CDR3, the DNA is TGTGCCAGCAGTGATCGCCCGATAGGTTACAATGAGCAGTTCTTC. Translating gives CASSDRPIGYNEQFF.

Concerning this clone: Other DNA sequences within the sample encode an identical CDR3. This chain connects TRBV7-9 to TRBJ2-3, with D uncertain. The V gene lost 6 bases and the J gene lost 4 bases, with 5 bases spanning the gap. The germline CDR1 and CDR2 sequences are SEHNR and FQNEAQ (reference sequence). The CDR3 is 11 residues long. The CDR3 region has the DNA TGTGCCAGCAGTTATTCAGATACGCAGTATTTT. This encodes CASSYSDTQYF. The full variable domain, in which reference TRBV7-9 and TRBJ2-3 provide the parts outside the CDR3, is DTGVSQNPRHKITKRGQNVTFRCDPISEHNRLYWYRQTLGQGPEFLTYFQNEAQLEKSRLLSDRFSAERPKGSFSTLEIQRTEQGDSAMYLCASSYSDTQYFGPGTRLTVL.

This clone was picked up a small number of times. The rearrangement joins TRBV10-3 to TRBJ1-1; perhaps TRBD1 as D (5 bases). The CDR3 sequence is 13 residues long. CDR1 ENHRY and CDR2 SYGVKD come from the germline V gene. Between the trimmed V and J ends, which lost 5 bases and 4 bases, there was a span of 11 bases. CDR3 loop: CAISPGGSTEAFF. The CDR3 DNA sequence: TGTGCCATCAGTCCGGGGGGGAGCACTGAAGCTTTCTTT.

The sample holds a few counts of this clone. The gene calls are TRBV7-9 and TRBJ2-2; no clear D. CDR1 is SEHNR and CDR2 is FQNEAQ in the germline V gene (reference sequence). V was pared by 3 bases and J by 1 base, with 3 bases between. The CDR3 length is 13 residues. The CDR3 spells CASSFLNTGELFF. The CDR3 nucleotides read TGTGCCAGCAGCTTCTTGAACACCGGGGAGCTGTTTTTT.

This clone has a single count. In DNA, the CDR3 is TGTGCCAGCAGCTCAGCGGGGGGGCGGAGGGAGACCCAGTACTTC. Its protein is CASSSAGGRRETQYF. J is TRBJ2-5 and V is TRBV5-4, with 10 nucleotides matching TRBD2. This CDR3 is built from 15 residues. Per germline, CDR1 SGHNT and CDR2 YYREEE (reference sequence). J was trimmed by 5 bases and V by 3 bases; bases with no gene match: 7.

On this clone: The identical CDR3 is also encoded by other nucleotide sequences in the sample. The CDR3 DNA follows: TGTGCCAGCAGCCCAAGACTAGCGGGAGAGACCCAGTACTTC. Translated: CASSPRLAGETQYF. J is TRBJ2-5 and V is TRBV9, with TRBD2 identical over 10 bases. V shed 4 bases, J shed 4 bases, and the junction held 4 bases outside the gene matches. Germline CDR1 and CDR2: SGDLS and YYNGEE. The CDR3 consists of 14 residues. Together with reference TRBV9 and TRBJ2-5, the CDR3 gives the full variable domain: DSGVTQTPKHLITATGQRVTLRCSPRSGDLSVYWYQQSLDQGLQFLIQYYNGEERAKGNILERFSAQQFPDLHSELNLSSLELGDSALYFCASSPRLAGETQYFGPGTRLLVL.

This chain joins TRBV5-6 and TRBJ1-2; D not certain. The CDR3 contains 11 residues. From germline, CDR1 is SGHDT and CDR2 YYEEEE. Deletions cut 3 bases from V and 7 bases from J, with 7 bases between. The CDR3 reads CASSSRRGYTF. CDR3 DNA: TGTGCCAGCAGCTCCCGTCGTGGCTACACCTTC.

The CDR3 nucleotides are TGTGCCAGCAGCCTGTGGAGGGATGTAACCGGGGAGCTGTTTTTT. Protein: CASSLWRDVTGELFF. The chain recombines TRBV11-2 with TRBJ2-2; a weak D match, TRBD2 (6 bases). Germline assignment: CDR1 SGHAT and CDR2 FQNNGV. With 5 bases removed from V and 5 bases from J, the gap between germline ends came to 15 bases. CDR3 length: 15 amino acids.

This clone was counted only a few times. The junction departs from germline at one end; a sequencing error may be responsible. The CDR3 here is CAISEKGIQETQYF. CDR3 bases: TGTGCCATCAGTGAGAAGGGGATACAAGAGACCCAGTACTTC. V usage is TRBV6-1 and J usage is TRBJ2-5, with D possibly being TRBD1 (5 bases). CDR1 and CDR2 from the germline V gene are MNHNS and SASEGT. The CDR3 contains 14 residues.

A few counts support this clone. The rearrangement uses TRBV5-8 and TRBJ1-5, with D perhaps matching TRBD1 (5 bases). The CDR3 sequence is 14 residues long. The V and J ends lost 2 bases and 4 bases respectively, with 10 bases between them. CDR1 and CDR2 (germline): SGHTS, YDEGEE. As DNA, the CDR3 is TGTGCCAGCAGCTTCGGGGCGGCGAATCAGCCCCAGCATTTT. Its protein product is CASSFGAANQPQHF.

This clone came up many times. The chain employs TRBV29-1 and TRBJ2-1; D may be TRBD2 (6 bases). Per the germline V gene, CDR1 is SQVTM and CDR2 is ANQGSEA. CDR3 length: 12 amino acids. Trimming left V 6 bases short and J 10 bases short, with 16 bases between. CDR3 sequence: CSVRERVGEQFF. CDR3 DNA sequence: TGCAGCGTAAGAGAGCGGGTAGGGGAGCAGTTCTTC.

The chain combines TRBV7-9 with TRBJ2-3; perhaps TRBD2 as D (6 bases). This CDR3 is built from 14 residues. Trimming cost V 1 base and J 8 bases, with 13 bases left between them. Looked up from germline, CDR1 is SEHNR and CDR2 is FQNEAQ (reference sequence). The CDR3 DNA sequence: TGTGCCAGCAGCTTAGGGCTGGACGGGGGTACGCAGTATTTT. Protein sequence: CASSLGLDGGTQYF.